Listed below are T cell receptor beta chains from one sample, sequenced in a study of T cells in localized non-small cell lung cancer. Repertoires were generated with immunoSEQ multiplex PCR, while TCRdb's copy carries only in-frame clones and drops some. The table lists roughly 70,000 clones, 86% of them singletons. The starting material was peripheral blood, obtained before any cancer treatment. The receptor source for this set is a male donor at least 60 years old with stage III squamous cell lung carcinoma. Each CDR3 is given with its conserved first and last residue. Fields, in order: J gene, D gene, V gene, clone size, CDR3 DNA, CDR3 protein. The D gene is left open where the match is weak. Clone size, where shown, is once, few, many, or a class for clones that have expanded.

j_gene: TRBJ2-5
d_gene: TRBD2
v_gene: TRBV6-6
abundance: -
CDR3nt: TGTGCCAGCAGCCGAGCGGGGGTCGGAGAGGCCCAGTACTTC
CDR3aa: CASSRAGVGEAQYF

j_gene: TRBJ1-2
d_gene: TRBD1
v_gene: TRBV18
abundance: few
CDR3nt: TGTGCCAGCTCACCTGCTCGGGACAGGGCCCAGGGCTACACCTTC
CDR3aa: CASSPARDRAQGYTF

j_gene: TRBJ1-6
d_gene: TRBD1
v_gene: TRBV5-8
abundance: medium-sized
CDR3nt: TGTGCCAGCAGCTTGAGGGACAGGAATTCACCCCTCCACTTT
CDR3aa: CASSLRDRNSPLHF

j_gene: TRBJ2-1
d_gene: TRBD2
v_gene: TRBV13
abundance: -
CDR3nt: TGTGCCAGCAGCTCTCCGGTCGGCGGGGGGAATACAATAACTAACAATGAGCAGTTCTTC
CDR3aa: CASSSPVGGGNTITNNEQFF

j_gene: TRBJ2-5
d_gene: TRBD1
v_gene: TRBV25-1
abundance: -
CDR3nt: TGTGCCAGCAGTGACAGGGGGCTCGAAACCCAGTACTTC
CDR3aa: CASSDRGLETQYF

j_gene: TRBJ2-1
d_gene: -
v_gene: TRBV27
abundance: -
CDR3nt: TGTGCCAGCATGGGTGCGTGGAATGAGCAGTTCTTC
CDR3aa: CASMGAWNEQFF

j_gene: TRBJ2-1
d_gene: TRBD2
v_gene: TRBV5-5
abundance: few
CDR3nt: TGTGCCAGCAGCTTGGTGCTAGCGGACTACAATGAGCAGTTCTTC
CDR3aa: CASSLVLADYNEQFF

j_gene: TRBJ2-3
d_gene: -
v_gene: TRBV11-1
abundance: -
CDR3nt: TGTGCCAGCAGCTTCTCAACAGGGTTCACAGATACGCAGTATTTT
CDR3aa: CASSFSTGFTDTQYF

j_gene: TRBJ2-3
d_gene: -
v_gene: TRBV18
abundance: -
CDR3nt: TGTGCCAGCTCACGGAACGGGGGCACAGATACGCAGTATTTT
CDR3aa: CASSRNGGTDTQYF

j_gene: TRBJ1-2
d_gene: -
v_gene: TRBV13
abundance: -
CDR3nt: TGTGCCAGCAGCTTAGAAGGCTATGGCTACACCTTC
CDR3aa: CASSLEGYGYTF

j_gene: TRBJ1-2
d_gene: -
v_gene: TRBV15
abundance: -
CDR3nt: TGTGCCACCAGCAGAGGAGGGCCGGGACCTAACACCTTC
CDR3aa: CATSRGGPGPNTF

j_gene: TRBJ2-5
d_gene: TRBD1
v_gene: TRBV7-2
abundance: -
CDR3nt: TGTGCCAGCAGCCCCGGTCAAATGGGACAGTCCCTTTTTCAGTACTTC
CDR3aa: CASSPGQMGQSLFQYF

j_gene: TRBJ2-5
d_gene: -
v_gene: TRBV5-4
abundance: -
CDR3nt: TGTGCCAGCAGCTTCGGGGGGCGAGAGACCCAGTACTTC
CDR3aa: CASSFGGRETQYF

j_gene: TRBJ2-2
d_gene: -
v_gene: TRBV4-3
abundance: -
CDR3nt: TGCGCCAGCAGCCCTTTCATAGGGAACACCGGGGAGCTGTTTTTT
CDR3aa: CASSPFIGNTGELFF

j_gene: TRBJ2-3
d_gene: -
v_gene: TRBV20-1
abundance: -
CDR3nt: TGCAGTGCTACCCTCGATACGCAGTATTTT
CDR3aa: CSATLDTQYF

j_gene: TRBJ2-5
d_gene: TRBD1
v_gene: TRBV28
abundance: -
CDR3nt: TGTGCCAGCAGTTCACCACAGGGGAGAGAGACCCAGTACTTC
CDR3aa: CASSSPQGRETQYF

j_gene: TRBJ2-1
d_gene: TRBD1
v_gene: TRBV9
abundance: -
CDR3nt: TGTGCCAGCAGCGGAGACAGGGGAGACTACAATGAGCAGTTCTTC
CDR3aa: CASSGDRGDYNEQFF

j_gene: TRBJ1-6
d_gene: -
v_gene: TRBV6-5
abundance: -
CDR3nt: TGTGCCAGCACCTCCGGACCTAATTCACCCCTCCACTTT
CDR3aa: CASTSGPNSPLHF

j_gene: TRBJ1-4
d_gene: -
v_gene: TRBV5-5
abundance: -
CDR3nt: TGTGCCAGCAGCTCGGGACGCAAACCGGGAACTAATGAAAAACTGTTTTTT
CDR3aa: CASSSGRKPGTNEKLFF

j_gene: TRBJ1-2
d_gene: -
v_gene: TRBV10-1
abundance: few
CDR3nt: TGCGCCAGCAGTGAGGGGTACTATGGCTACACCTTC
CDR3aa: CASSEGYYGYTF

j_gene: TRBJ1-2
d_gene: -
v_gene: TRBV28
abundance: -
CDR3nt: TGTGCCAGCAGTTTATCTAGTCTTTCCTATGGCTACACCTTC
CDR3aa: CASSLSSLSYGYTF

j_gene: TRBJ2-7
d_gene: -
v_gene: TRBV11-2
abundance: -
CDR3nt: TGTGCCAGCAGCTTGTCGGGCACGGCCGTTGGTGAGCAGTACTTC
CDR3aa: CASSLSGTAVGEQYF

j_gene: TRBJ2-3
d_gene: TRBD2
v_gene: TRBV6-4
abundance: -
CDR3nt: TGTGCCAGCAGTGCCGAGCCCCTGACTAGCGGGTATCCAGATACGCAGTATTTT
CDR3aa: CASSAEPLTSGYPDTQYF

j_gene: TRBJ2-2
d_gene: TRBD1
v_gene: TRBV10-3
abundance: -
CDR3nt: TGTGCCATCAATCGACAGGGGATGGCGACCGGGGAGCTGTTTTTT
CDR3aa: CAINRQGMATGELFF

j_gene: TRBJ1-5
d_gene: TRBD1
v_gene: TRBV27
abundance: once
CDR3nt: TGTGCCAGCCGCGGGACAGGGGGCGTTCAGCCCCAGCATTTT
CDR3aa: CASRGTGGVQPQHF

j_gene: TRBJ1-1
d_gene: -
v_gene: TRBV29-1
abundance: medium-sized
CDR3nt: TGCAGCGTTGTAACCGGAGCCACTGAAGCTTTCTTT
CDR3aa: CSVVTGATEAFF

j_gene: TRBJ1-1
d_gene: -
v_gene: TRBV27
abundance: -
CDR3nt: TGTGCCAGCGGTACGACGGCCCGCACTGAAGCTTTCTTT
CDR3aa: CASGTTARTEAFF

j_gene: TRBJ2-5
d_gene: TRBD2
v_gene: TRBV10-2
abundance: -
CDR3nt: TGCGCCAGCAGCGAGACTAGCGGGGCTTCCTACGGCGAGACCCAGTACTTC
CDR3aa: CASSETSGASYGETQYF

j_gene: TRBJ1-4
d_gene: -
v_gene: TRBV30
abundance: -
CDR3nt: TGTGCCTGGAGTGGCCTAGAAAAACTGTTTTTT
CDR3aa: CAWSGLEKLFF

j_gene: TRBJ1-2
d_gene: -
v_gene: TRBV5-1
abundance: -
CDR3nt: TGCGCCAGCAGCGTGGAGGTGGGGGCGAACTATGGCTACACCTTC
CDR3aa: CASSVEVGANYGYTF

j_gene: TRBJ2-5
d_gene: -
v_gene: TRBV4-3
abundance: -
CDR3nt: TGCGCCAGCAGCCAAGATGGGGACCACCAAGAGACCCAGTACTTC
CDR3aa: CASSQDGDHQETQYF

j_gene: TRBJ2-2
d_gene: TRBD1
v_gene: TRBV19
abundance: once
CDR3nt: TGTGCCAGTAGGCAAGACAGGGCCAACACCGGGGAGCTGTTTTTT
CDR3aa: CASRQDRANTGELFF

j_gene: TRBJ1-2
d_gene: -
v_gene: TRBV28
abundance: -
CDR3nt: TGTGCCAGCAGTCCCCTGGGCCACTATGGCTACACCTTC
CDR3aa: CASSPLGHYGYTF

j_gene: TRBJ2-7
d_gene: -
v_gene: TRBV5-4
abundance: -
CDR3nt: TGTGCCAGCAGATTAACAGGGCGGGACGAGCAGTACTTC
CDR3aa: CASRLTGRDEQYF

j_gene: TRBJ2-1
d_gene: TRBD1
v_gene: TRBV27
abundance: -
CDR3nt: TGTGCCAGCAGTATGACAGGGATTCGAAGCGATGAGCAGTTCTTC
CDR3aa: CASSMTGIRSDEQFF

j_gene: TRBJ2-7
d_gene: TRBD1
v_gene: TRBV5-6
abundance: -
CDR3nt: TGTGCCAGCAGCCAGGGGACAGCCGACTACGAGCAGTACTTC
CDR3aa: CASSQGTADYEQYF

j_gene: TRBJ2-3
d_gene: TRBD2
v_gene: TRBV6-1
abundance: -
CDR3nt: TGTGCCAGCAGTGAAGCGGGGGGGACAGATACGCAGTATTTT
CDR3aa: CASSEAGGTDTQYF

j_gene: TRBJ2-1
d_gene: -
v_gene: TRBV11-1
abundance: -
CDR3nt: TGTGCCAGCAGCCCCCGGGACGGTTCCTACAATGAGCAGTTCTTC
CDR3aa: CASSPRDGSYNEQFF

j_gene: TRBJ2-7
d_gene: TRBD2
v_gene: TRBV7-2
abundance: -
CDR3nt: TGTGCCAGCAGCTTTAGCGGGGGGGCCTACGAGCAGTACTTC
CDR3aa: CASSFSGGAYEQYF

j_gene: TRBJ1-5
d_gene: -
v_gene: TRBV19
abundance: -
CDR3nt: TGTGCCAGTACCCCGGGGAGGGGGGGCAATCAGCCCCAGCATTTT
CDR3aa: CASTPGRGGNQPQHF

j_gene: TRBJ2-3
d_gene: -
v_gene: TRBV6-5
abundance: -
CDR3nt: TGTGCCAGCAGTTACTCACGACTTGATGGGGCAGATACGCAGTATTTT
CDR3aa: CASSYSRLDGADTQYF

j_gene: TRBJ2-1
d_gene: TRBD1
v_gene: TRBV7-2
abundance: -
CDR3nt: TGTGCCAGCAGCTTAAGGGGACAGGGGCTTAATGAGCAGTTCTTC
CDR3aa: CASSLRGQGLNEQFF

j_gene: TRBJ2-5
d_gene: TRBD2
v_gene: TRBV7-2
abundance: once
CDR3nt: TGTGCCAGCAGCTTGCGTTGGGAAGCGGGGGCCCGGGAGACCCAGTACTTC
CDR3aa: CASSLRWEAGARETQYF

j_gene: TRBJ1-1
d_gene: -
v_gene: TRBV4-1
abundance: -
CDR3nt: TGCGCCAGCAGCCAAGAACGGCCGGGGGCCGGCGAAGCTTTCTTT
CDR3aa: CASSQERPGAGEAFF

j_gene: TRBJ2-1
d_gene: -
v_gene: TRBV5-1
abundance: -
CDR3nt: TGCGCCAGCAGCTTGGCCGGAATCAACAATGAGCAGTTCTTC
CDR3aa: CASSLAGINNEQFF

j_gene: TRBJ1-5
d_gene: TRBD1
v_gene: TRBV6-6
abundance: -
CDR3nt: TGTGCCAGCAGCGACAGGGGGAGTCAGCCCCAGCATTTT
CDR3aa: CASSDRGSQPQHF

j_gene: TRBJ2-6
d_gene: -
v_gene: TRBV28
abundance: -
CDR3nt: TGTGCCAGCAGTCCCGGAGGCTCTGGGGCCAACGTCCTGACTTTC
CDR3aa: CASSPGGSGANVLTF

j_gene: TRBJ1-3
d_gene: TRBD1
v_gene: TRBV7-2
abundance: -
CDR3nt: TGTGCCAGCAGCCTAGGCAGGGGGCGTGGAAACACCATATATTTT
CDR3aa: CASSLGRGRGNTIYF

j_gene: TRBJ1-3
d_gene: TRBD1
v_gene: TRBV27
abundance: -
CDR3nt: TGTGCCAGCAGTTGGGACAGAGGAAACACCATATATTTT
CDR3aa: CASSWDRGNTIYF

j_gene: TRBJ2-1
d_gene: TRBD2
v_gene: TRBV5-5
abundance: -
CDR3nt: TGTGCCAGCAGCGGGACTAGCGGTAATGAGCAGTTCTTC
CDR3aa: CASSGTSGNEQFF

j_gene: TRBJ1-1
d_gene: -
v_gene: TRBV19
abundance: -
CDR3nt: TGTGCCAGTACCGAGACAGGCGGTTTGAACACTGAAGCTTTCTTT
CDR3aa: CASTETGGLNTEAFF

j_gene: TRBJ2-1
d_gene: -
v_gene: TRBV29-1
abundance: -
CDR3nt: TGCAGCCCCGAAAAATGCAGTGAGCAGTTCTTC
CDR3aa: CSPEKCSEQFF

j_gene: TRBJ2-1
d_gene: -
v_gene: TRBV25-1
abundance: -
CDR3nt: TGTGCCAGCAGTAAAGGGGGGATAGCGGACAATGAGCAGTTCTTC
CDR3aa: CASSKGGIADNEQFF

j_gene: TRBJ1-2
d_gene: -
v_gene: TRBV7-9
abundance: few
CDR3nt: TGTGCCAGCAGCTTAGGCAACAGCTATGGCTACACCTTC
CDR3aa: CASSLGNSYGYTF

j_gene: TRBJ1-4
d_gene: -
v_gene: TRBV6-6
abundance: -
CDR3nt: TGTGCCAGCAGTTACAGGGGGTCAACTAATGAAAAACTGTTTTTT
CDR3aa: CASSYRGSTNEKLFF